This T cell receptor beta chain emerged from a study of post-analysis software for immune sequencing data. About the study: Included courses were relapsing-remitting and secondary progressive multiple sclerosis; progressive-relapsing multiple sclerosis was also included.

TCR beta cDNA libraries included unique molecular identifiers. TCRdb passed the PCR reads through MiXCR, listing each CDR3 protein once. The sample lists roughly 650,000 distinct CDR3 sequences; more than 50% were seen once. This sequence was found in a girl aged 2-10 years with multiple sclerosis. Sequenced sample: blood.

The CDR3 DNA reads TGTGCCAGCAGTCGGAGGGGACAGGGGAACACTGAAGCTTTCTTT. Protein sequence: CASSRRGQGNTEAFF. V is TRBV6-2 or TRBV6-3 and J is TRBJ1-1, with 9 nucleotides matching TRBD1. Germline assignment: CDR1 MNHEY and CDR2 SVGEGT. The CDR3 loop spans 15 amino acids. J lost 1 base, V lost 5 bases, and 5 bases had no gene match.